This T cell receptor (beta chain) was sequenced during a study of T cell responses to AZD1222 COVID-19 vaccine. V lost 7 bases, J lost 4 bases, and 13 bases stayed unmatched. The CDR3 has 16 amino acids. Germline assignment: CDR1 SNHLY and CDR2 FYNNEI. Data came from immunoSEQ multiplex PCR; TCRdb stores just in-frame clones and leaves some out. This sample has 70,000 to 95,000 clones, with 85% to 90% found just once. This sequence originates from an adult who received the AZD1222 COVID-19 vaccine. The rearrangement links TRBV2 to TRBJ2-5; TRBD2 matches 9 bases. The sample in question was peripheral blood, obtained 28 days after the second AZD1222 dose. CDR3 protein: CASMGRLAGLRETQYF. The CDR3 DNA reads as TGTGCCAGCATGGGCAGGCTAGCGGGGCTACGAGAGACCCAGTACTTC.